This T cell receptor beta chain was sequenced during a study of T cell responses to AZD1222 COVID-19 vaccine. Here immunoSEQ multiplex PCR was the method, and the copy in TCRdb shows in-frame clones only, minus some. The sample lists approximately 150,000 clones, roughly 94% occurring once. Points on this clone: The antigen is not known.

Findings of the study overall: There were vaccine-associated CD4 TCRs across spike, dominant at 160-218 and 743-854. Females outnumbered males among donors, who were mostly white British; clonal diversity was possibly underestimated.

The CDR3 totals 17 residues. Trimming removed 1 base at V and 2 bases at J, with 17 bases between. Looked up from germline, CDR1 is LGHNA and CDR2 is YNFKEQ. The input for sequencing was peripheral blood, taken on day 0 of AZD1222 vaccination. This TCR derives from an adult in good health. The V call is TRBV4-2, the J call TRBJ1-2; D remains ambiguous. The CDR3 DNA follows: TGTGCCAGCAGCCAAGGATACCGACTGACGGAGAACTATGGCTACACCTTC. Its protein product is CASSQGYRLTENYGYTF.